Below, 8 T cell receptor beta chains from the same sample are listed, as sequenced in a study of control samples from healthy donors and cancer patients (dated by TCRdb to 2018 to 2020). The library was made by the immunoSEQ multiplex PCR assay. The immuneACCESS repertoire file appears here via TCRdb, limited to in-frame rearrangements. These files lack a portion of the clones; in checked studies, under half of the deficit traces to unresolved V genes, and the cause of the others is not known. The sample table lists 130,000 or so clones, just under 95% of them with a count of one. The ten largest account for about 5.5% of the sample. The sequencing sample was made of blood. Source of these receptors: a man aged 18 to 30 in good health.

Written as DNA, the CDR3 is TGTGCCAGCAGATTAACCTCCATGAACACTGAAGCTTTCTTT. Protein product: CASRLTSMNTEAFF. The V call is TRBV2, the J call TRBJ1-1; no reliable D call. Per germline, CDR1 SNHLY and CDR2 FYNNEI. The CDR3 has 14 amino acids. Trimming removed 6 bases from V and 0 bases from J, with 11 bases in between.

The gene calls are TRBV4-1 and TRBJ2-7; D is unclear. The germline V and J ends were trimmed by 1 base and 3 bases, with 10 bases remaining between them. Germline CDR1 is MGHRA and CDR2 is YSYEKL. The CDR3 totals 14 residues. CDR3 protein: CASSQVVEGYEQYF. CDR3 sequence (DNA): TGCGCCAGCAGCCAAGTCGTCGAAGGCTACGAGCAGTACTTC.

The chain joins TRBV3-1 (or the pseudogene TRBV3-2) to TRBJ2-1; D unresolved. This CDR3 is built from 12 residues. Looked up from germline, CDR1 is LGHDT and CDR2 is YNNKEL (reference sequence). Trimming removed 0 bases at V and 10 bases at J, with 7 bases between. For the CDR3, the DNA is TGTGCCAGCAGCCAAGATGAGCAGGAGCAGTTCTTC. It translates to CASSQDEQEQFF.

This chain joins TRBV19 and TRBJ2-1; D is possibly TRBD2 (5 bases). There are 13 residues in the CDR3. Germline CDR1 is LNHDA and CDR2 is SQIVND (reference sequence). Trimming took 6 bases from V and 4 from J, leaving 10 bases between them. CDR3 in amino acids: CASSIGVYNEQFF. The CDR3 nucleotides are TGTGCCAGTAGCATCGGGGTTTACAATGAGCAGTTCTTC. Supplemented by reference TRBV19 and TRBJ2-1, the full variable domain reads DGGITQSPKYLFRKEGQNVTLSCEQNLNHDAMYWYRQDPGQGLRLIYYSQIVNDFQKGDIAEGYSVSREKKESFPLTVTSAQKNPTAFYLCASSIGVYNEQFFGPGTRLTVL.

This sequence joins TRBV18 and TRBJ2-5, with 14 nucleotides matching TRBD2. From germline, CDR1 is KGHSH and CDR2 LQKENI. CDR3 length: 17 residues. V shed 3 bases, J shed 2 bases, and the junction held 5 bases outside the gene matches. The CDR3 DNA is TGTGCCAGCTCACCCGGACTAGCGGGGGGAAGACAAGAGACCCAGTACTTC. It translates to CASSPGLAGGRQETQYF.

The V gene is TRBV9, the J gene TRBJ2-7, with unresolved D. From germline, CDR1 is SGDLS and CDR2 YYNGEE. Between the trimmed V and J ends, which lost 0 bases and 2 bases, there was a span of 9 bases. The CDR3 totals 14 residues. Here the CDR3 reads CASSVGIITYEQYF. The CDR3 DNA reads as TGTGCCAGCAGCGTAGGAATAATTACCTACGAGCAGTACTTC.

The chain carries TRBV11-3 and TRBJ1-6; no firm D call. The CDR3 loop spans 17 amino acids. Germline assignment: CDR1 SGHNT and CDR2 YENEEA. Trimming removed 1 base at V and 4 bases at J, with 14 bases between. CDR3 loop: CASSLGDPRTYNSPLHF. CDR3 coding DNA: TGTGCCAGCAGCTTAGGTGACCCGAGGACGTATAATTCACCCCTCCACTTT. The complete variable domain, with remaining parts taken from reference TRBV11-3 and TRBJ1-6, reads EAGVVQSPRYKIIEKKQPVAFWCNPISGHNTLYWYLQNLGQGPELLIRYENEEAVDDSQLPKDRFSAERLKGVDSTLKIQPAELGDSAVYLCASSLGDPRTYNSPLHFGNGTRLTVT.

This chain links TRBV5-1 with TRBJ1-4; 9 nucleotides line up with TRBD1. After removal of 0 bases from V and 5 bases from J, the junction contained 2 bases not matched to a gene. The CDR3 is made up of 15 amino acids. CDR1 is SGHRS and CDR2 is YFSETQ in the germline V gene. CDR3 nucleotides: TGCGCCAGCAGCTTGGCGGGACAGGGCAATGAAAAACTGTTTTTT. It specifies CASSLAGQGNEKLFF.